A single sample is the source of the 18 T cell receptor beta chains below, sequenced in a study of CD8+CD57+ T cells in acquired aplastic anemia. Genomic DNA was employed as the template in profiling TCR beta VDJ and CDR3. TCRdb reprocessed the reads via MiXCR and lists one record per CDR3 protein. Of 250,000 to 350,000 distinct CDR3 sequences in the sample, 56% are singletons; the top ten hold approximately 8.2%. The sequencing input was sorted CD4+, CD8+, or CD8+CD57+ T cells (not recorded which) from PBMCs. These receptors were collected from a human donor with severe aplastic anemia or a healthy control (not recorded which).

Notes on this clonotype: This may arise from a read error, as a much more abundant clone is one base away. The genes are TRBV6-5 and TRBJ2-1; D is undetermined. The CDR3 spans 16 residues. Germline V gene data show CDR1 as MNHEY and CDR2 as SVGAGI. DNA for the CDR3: TGTGCCAGCAGAACCCGACGACCCGGTCGTGAAAATGAGCAGCTCTTC. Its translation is CASRTRRPGRENEQLF.

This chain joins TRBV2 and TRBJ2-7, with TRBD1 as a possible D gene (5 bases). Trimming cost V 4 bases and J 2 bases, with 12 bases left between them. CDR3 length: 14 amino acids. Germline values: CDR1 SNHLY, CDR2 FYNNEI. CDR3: CASSGTRGTYEQYF. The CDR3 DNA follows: TGTGCCAGCAGTGGCACAAGGGGAACCTACGAGCAGTACTTC.

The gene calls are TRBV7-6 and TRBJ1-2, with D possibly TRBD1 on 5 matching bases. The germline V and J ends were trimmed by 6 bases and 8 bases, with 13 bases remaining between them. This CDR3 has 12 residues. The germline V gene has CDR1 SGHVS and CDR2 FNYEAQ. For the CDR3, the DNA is TGTGCCAGCAGAAAACCAGGGAGCGGCTACACCTTC. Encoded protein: CASRKPGSGYTF.

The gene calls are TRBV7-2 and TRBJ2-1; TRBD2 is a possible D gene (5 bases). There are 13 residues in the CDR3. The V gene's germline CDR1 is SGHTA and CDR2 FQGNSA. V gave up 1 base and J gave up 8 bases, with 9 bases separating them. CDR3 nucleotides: TGTGCCAGCAGCTTAGGCGGCGGGTATGAGCAGTTCTTC. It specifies CASSLGGGYEQFF.

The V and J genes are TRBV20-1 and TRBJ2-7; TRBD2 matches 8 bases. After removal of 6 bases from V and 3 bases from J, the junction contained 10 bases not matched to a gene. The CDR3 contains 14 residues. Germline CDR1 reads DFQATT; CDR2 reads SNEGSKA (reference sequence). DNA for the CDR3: TGCAGTGCCCTGGAACTAGCGGATAACTACGAGCAGTACTTC. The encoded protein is CSALELADNYEQYF.

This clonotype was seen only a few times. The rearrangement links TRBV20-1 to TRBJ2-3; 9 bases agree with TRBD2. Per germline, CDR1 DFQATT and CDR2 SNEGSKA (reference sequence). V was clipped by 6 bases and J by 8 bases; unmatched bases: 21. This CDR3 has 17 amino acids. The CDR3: CSAGGGTAGLAFGTQYF. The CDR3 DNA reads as TGCAGTGCCGGAGGGGGGACCGCGGGACTAGCTTTCGGTACGCAGTATTTT.

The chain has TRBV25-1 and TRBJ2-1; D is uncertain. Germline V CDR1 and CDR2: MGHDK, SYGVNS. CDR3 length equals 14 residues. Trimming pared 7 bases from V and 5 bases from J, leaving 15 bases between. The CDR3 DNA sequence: TGTGCCAGCACCCACCAGACACACAACAATGAGCAGTTCTTC. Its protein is CASTHQTHNNEQFF. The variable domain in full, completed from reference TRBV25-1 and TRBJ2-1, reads EADIYQTPRYLVIGTGKKITLECSQTMGHDKMYWYQQDPGMELHLIHYSYGVNSTEKGDLSSESTVSRIRTEHFPLTLESARPSHTSQYLCASTHQTHNNEQFFGPGTRLTVL.

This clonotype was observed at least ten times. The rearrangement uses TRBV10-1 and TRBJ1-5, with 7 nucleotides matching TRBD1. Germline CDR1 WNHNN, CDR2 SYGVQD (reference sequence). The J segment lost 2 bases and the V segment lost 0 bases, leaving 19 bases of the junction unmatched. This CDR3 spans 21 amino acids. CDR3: CASSESIPRDSVSMGNQPQHF. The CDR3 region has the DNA TGCGCCAGCAGTGAGTCGATCCCCCGGGACAGCGTTTCGATGGGCAATCAGCCCCAGCATTTT.

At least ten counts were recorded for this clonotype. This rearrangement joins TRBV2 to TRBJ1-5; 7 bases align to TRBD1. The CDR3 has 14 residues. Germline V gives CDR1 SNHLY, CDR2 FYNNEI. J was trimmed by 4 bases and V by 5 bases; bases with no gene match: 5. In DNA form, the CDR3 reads TGTGCCAGCAGTTTGGACAGGAAGAATCAGCCCCAGCATTTT. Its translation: CASSLDRKNQPQHF. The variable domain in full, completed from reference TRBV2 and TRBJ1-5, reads EPEVTQTPSHQVTQMGQEVILRCVPISNHLYFYWYRQILGQKVEFLVSFYNNEISEKSEIFDDQFSVERPDGSNFTLKIRSTKLEDSAMYFCASSLDRKNQPQHFGDGTRLSIL.

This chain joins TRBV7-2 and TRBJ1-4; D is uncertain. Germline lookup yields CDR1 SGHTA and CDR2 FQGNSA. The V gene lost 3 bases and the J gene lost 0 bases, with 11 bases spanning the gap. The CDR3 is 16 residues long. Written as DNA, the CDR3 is TGTGCCAGCAGCTTTGGGATCCCTCCAACTAATGAAAAACTGTTTTTT. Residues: CASSFGIPPTNEKLFF.

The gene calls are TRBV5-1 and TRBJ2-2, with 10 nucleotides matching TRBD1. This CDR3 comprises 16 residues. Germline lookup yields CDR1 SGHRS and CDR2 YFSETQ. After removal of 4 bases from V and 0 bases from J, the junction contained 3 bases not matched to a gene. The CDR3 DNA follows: TGCGCCAGCAGCGTCGGGACAGGGGCGAACACCGGGGAGCTGTTTTTT. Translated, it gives CASSVGTGANTGELFF.

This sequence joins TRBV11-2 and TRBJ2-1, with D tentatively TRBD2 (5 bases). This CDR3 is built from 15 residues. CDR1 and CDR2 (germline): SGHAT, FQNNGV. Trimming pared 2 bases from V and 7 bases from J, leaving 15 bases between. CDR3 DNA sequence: TGTGCCAGCAGCTTATCGGGGAATATAGGGAATGAGCAGTTCTTC. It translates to CASSLSGNIGNEQFF.

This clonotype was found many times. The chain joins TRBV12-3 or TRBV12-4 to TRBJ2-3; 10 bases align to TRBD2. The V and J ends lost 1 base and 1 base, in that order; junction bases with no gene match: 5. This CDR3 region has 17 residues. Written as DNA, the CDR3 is TGTGCCAGCAGTTTAGGCCCCCTAGCGGGGGGCACAGATACGCAGTATTTT. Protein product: CASSLGPLAGGTDTQYF.

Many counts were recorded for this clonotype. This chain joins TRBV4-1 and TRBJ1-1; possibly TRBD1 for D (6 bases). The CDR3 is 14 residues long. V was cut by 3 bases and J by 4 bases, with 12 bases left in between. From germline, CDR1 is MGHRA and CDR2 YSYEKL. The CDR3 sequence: CASSQGAEGTEAFF. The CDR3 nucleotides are TGCGCCAGCAGCCAGGGGGCTGAGGGCACTGAAGCTTTCTTT.

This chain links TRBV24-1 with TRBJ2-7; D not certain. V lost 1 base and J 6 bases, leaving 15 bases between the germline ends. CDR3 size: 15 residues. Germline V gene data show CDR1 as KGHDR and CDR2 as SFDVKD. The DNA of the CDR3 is TGTGCCACCAGTGATTTACGCTCCGGGTTGGTCGAGCAGTACTTC. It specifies CATSDLRSGLVEQYF.

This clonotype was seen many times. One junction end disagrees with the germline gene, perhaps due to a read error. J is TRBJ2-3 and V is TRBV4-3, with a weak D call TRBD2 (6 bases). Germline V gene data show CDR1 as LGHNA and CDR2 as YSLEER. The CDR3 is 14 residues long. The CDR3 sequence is CASSPRGGTDTQYF. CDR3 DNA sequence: TGTGCCAGCAGCCCTCGCGGGGGCACAGATACGCAGTATTTT.

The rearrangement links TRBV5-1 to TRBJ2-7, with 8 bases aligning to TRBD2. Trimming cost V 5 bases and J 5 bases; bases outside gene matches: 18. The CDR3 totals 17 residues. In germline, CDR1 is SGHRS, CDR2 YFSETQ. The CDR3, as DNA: TGCGCCAGCAGTCAAACCCCCCGGGGGGGAGCAGTGGACGAGCAGTACTTC. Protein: CASSQTPRGGAVDEQYF.

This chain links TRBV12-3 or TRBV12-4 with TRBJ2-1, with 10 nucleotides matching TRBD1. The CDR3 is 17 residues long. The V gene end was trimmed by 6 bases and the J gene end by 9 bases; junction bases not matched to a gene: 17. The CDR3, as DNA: TGTGCCAGCAGCTTACCTCTCGGGACAGGGGATGGGGGTGAGCAGTTCTTC. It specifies CASSLPLGTGDGGEQFF.